Following are 8 T cell receptor beta chains from one sample sequenced in a study of response to subunit inactivated influenza vaccine. MiXCR, run by TCRdb on the RT-PCR reads, gives a single entry per CDR3 protein. Of roughly 570,000 distinct CDR3 sequences listed, approximately 14% are singletons. The sequenced sample was PBMCs from blood, obtained 12 days after vaccination. The receptors stem from a man aged 50-59 years who received an inactivated influenza vaccine.

The J gene is TRBJ2-2, the V gene TRBV5-1, with D possibly TRBD2 on 6 matching bases. The CDR3 totals 18 residues. V lost 4 bases to trimming and J lost 4 bases, with 23 bases between them. Germline lookup yields CDR1 SGHRS and CDR2 YFSETQ. The CDR3 DNA sequence: TGCGCCAGCAGCGGGGGACTGTTAAAGGCTACAACCACCGGGGAGCTGTTTTTT. Residues: CASSGGLLKATTTGELFF.

This clonotype was seen repeatedly, ten times or more. The J gene is TRBJ2-3, the V gene TRBV2; D is uncertain. This CDR3 contains 14 residues. The V gene's germline CDR1 is SNHLY and CDR2 FYNNEI. V lost 1 base to trimming and J lost 2 bases, with 7 bases between them. CDR3 loop: CASSEEILTDTQYF. CDR3 DNA sequence: TGTGCCAGCAGTGAAGAGATTCTCACAGATACGCAGTATTTT.

A few counts support this clonotype. The chain links TRBV6-2 or TRBV6-3 to TRBJ2-5, with 10 bases matching TRBD2. The CDR3 spans 16 residues. Germline trimming cut 5 bases from V and 5 bases from J; bases unmatched to any gene: 11. Per the germline V gene, CDR1 is MNHEY and CDR2 is SVGEGT. Written as DNA, the CDR3 is TGTGCCAGCAGTCACCGGACTAGCGGAATCCATGAGACCCAGTACTTC. This encodes CASSHRTSGIHETQYF.

This clonotype was recorded at least ten times. The chain is built from TRBV5-1 and TRBJ1-1; D not resolved. Trimming left V 4 bases short and J 5 bases short, with 9 bases between. In germline, CDR1 is SGHRS, CDR2 YFSETQ. The CDR3 loop spans 12 amino acids. The CDR3 coding sequence is TGCGCCAGCAGCGCGGGTCAGACTGAAGCTTTCTTT. It codes for CASSAGQTEAFF.

In its sample, this clonotype was seen a few times. V is TRBV4-1 and J is TRBJ1-2; 8 nucleotides match TRBD1. With 4 bases clipped from V and 3 bases from J, the junction kept 7 bases outside the gene matches. The CDR3 has 15 amino acids. The germline gives CDR1 MGHRA, CDR2 YSYEKL. CDR3 loop: CASSLPGGADYGYTF. The CDR3 DNA is TGCGCCAGCAGCCTTCCAGGGGGCGCTGACTATGGCTACACCTTC.

The CDR3 nucleotides read TGTGCCAGCAGTTCCCTTCTCCGTCTAGCGGGGGGGAATGAGACCCAGTACTTC. Amino acid sequence: CASSSLLRLAGGNETQYF. The rearrangement links TRBV12-3 or TRBV12-4 to TRBJ2-5, with TRBD2 matching 12 bases. The junction had 14 bases not matched to a gene; V was cut back by 4 bases and J by 5 bases. The CDR3 has 18 residues.

This clonotype has at least ten counts. The chain combines TRBV10-3 with TRBJ2-3; TRBD1 might be the D (5 bases). V was shortened by 9 bases and J by 0 bases, with 16 bases between the two germline ends. The CDR3 runs 15 residues. Germline V gene data show CDR1 as ENHRY and CDR2 as SYGVKD. The CDR3 DNA reads TGTGCCATTCAAATGGCACAGGACAGCACAGATACGCAGTATTTT. It codes for CAIQMAQDSTDTQYF.

This sequence joins TRBV7-2 and TRBJ2-3, with D perhaps being TRBD1 or TRBD2 (6 bases each). The CDR3 is 15 residues long. Trimming stripped 1 base from V and 2 bases from J, with 10 bases between. The V gene's germline CDR1 is SGHTA and CDR2 FQGNSA. The CDR3 DNA is TGTGCCAGCAGCTTAGTCGGGGGCGACACAGATACGCAGTATTTT. It codes for CASSLVGGDTDTQYF.